This T cell receptor beta chain was sequenced in a study of response to subunit inactivated influenza vaccine (dated by TCRdb to the late 2010s). A note on the overall study: Deep quantitative T cell receptor repertoire profiling was used in the study to track responses to a trivalent subunit inactivated influenza vaccine.

Libraries were made using RT-PCR. The sequencing machine was an Illumina HiSeq 2500. In TCRdb, the public reads were trimmed at Q25 with fastp and aligned with MiXCR, with productive beta chains retained. Rows are unified per CDR3 protein, each entry keeping the most common DNA and genes. Here the sample has 300,000 to 350,000 distinct CDR3 sequences; just over 20% occur a single time. Around 9.6% of the sample belongs to the ten largest clones. What the study reported, not specific to this receptor: The authors suggested that each seasonal influenza vaccination may recruit only a limited number of new T cells.

With respect to this clonotype: The target of this receptor is not known. Within one base of it there is no much larger clone, and no base qualities were kept.

Its CDR3 holds 12 amino acids, cysteine through phenylalanine. This entry keeps only the CDR3 DNA: 36 bases, framed from base 1. For CDR1 and CDR2, the germline V gene lists SQVTM and ANQGSEA. Trimming at the junction amounts to 7 bases on V and 6 bases on J, and the germline ends lie 15 bases apart. This clonotype was obtained from a man aged 50 to 69 who received an inactivated influenza vaccine. Donor details come from another sample of the same person, matched by shared clones. This material consisted of PBMCs from blood, taken around 22 months after vaccination. This chain is built from TRBV29-1 and TRBJ1-1; a tentative D call is TRBD1 (5 bases match). The CDR3 protein is CSAGDYRAEAFF. The nucleotides read TGCAGCGCTGGGGACTACCGGGCTGAAGCTTTCTTT. The entire variable domain, with the stretches around the CDR3 drawn from the reference TRBV29-1 and TRBJ1-1 proteins, is SAVISQKPSRDICQRGTSLTIQCQVDSQVTMMFWYRQQPGQSLTLIATANQGSEATYESGFVIDKFPISRPNLTFSTLTVSNMSPEDSSIYLCSAGDYRAEAFFGQGTRLTVV.